This T cell receptor (beta chain) was identified during a study of cytomegalovirus exposure and HLA in healthy donors. Study at large: In an earlier analysis, 90 million to 130 million unique TCR beta sequences were found from some 200 million T cells. Study-wide results and limits: Prior analysis indicated that the majority of TCR beta V segments exhibited productivity approximately 87% or approximately 30% of the time. An analysis that came later showed most CMV-associated TCR beta chains appearing HLA-restricted.

PCR employed 60 Vbeta and 13 Jbeta primers. Using immunoSEQ multiplex PCR, the repertoire was profiled, and TCRdb retains in-frame clones only, with some absent. In the table there are about 110,000 clones, about 73% of which are singletons. Only one count was recorded for this clone. Its matching antigen is unknown. Trimming stripped 1 base from V and 3 bases from J, with 16 bases between. CDR3 length: 16 amino acids. CDR1 is MGHDK, CDR2 SYGVNS, per germline. The receptor was derived from a middle-aged woman in good health and CMV-seronegative. The V gene is TRBV25-1, the J gene TRBJ2-7; D perhaps matches TRBD2 (5 bases). Material: PBMCs. The CDR3 spells CASSEWVTGSSYEQYF. The CDR3, as DNA: TGTGCCAGCAGTGAATGGGTAACGGGGTCCAGCTACGAGCAGTACTTC.